The sequence of this T cell receptor beta chain was determined in a study of shared clonotypes between healthy human individuals. Study-wide points: A reduction in generation probabilities was seen for non-shared clonotypes relative to those shared by all four donors.

Clones were sequenced by immunoSEQ multiplex PCR, and TCRdb holds only the in-frame ones, with some missing. The sample includes some 660,000 clones, around four fifths seen only once; the top ten take about 1.8%. Details on this clone: Its antigen is as yet unknown.

The CDR3 has 15 residues. Germline V gene sequence: CDR1 MGHRA, CDR2 YSYEKL. Trimming pared 0 bases from V and 3 bases from J, leaving 10 bases between. What was sequenced was memory CD4+ T cells sorted from blood. Subset given: CD45RA-negative fraction. The rearrangement links TRBV4-1 to TRBJ2-3; D is undetermined. The receptor's source is a woman in her thirties in good health. CDR3 sequence (DNA): TGCGCCAGCAGCCAAGATGTGCACTTTACAGATACGCAGTATTTT. It yields the protein CASSQDVHFTDTQYF.